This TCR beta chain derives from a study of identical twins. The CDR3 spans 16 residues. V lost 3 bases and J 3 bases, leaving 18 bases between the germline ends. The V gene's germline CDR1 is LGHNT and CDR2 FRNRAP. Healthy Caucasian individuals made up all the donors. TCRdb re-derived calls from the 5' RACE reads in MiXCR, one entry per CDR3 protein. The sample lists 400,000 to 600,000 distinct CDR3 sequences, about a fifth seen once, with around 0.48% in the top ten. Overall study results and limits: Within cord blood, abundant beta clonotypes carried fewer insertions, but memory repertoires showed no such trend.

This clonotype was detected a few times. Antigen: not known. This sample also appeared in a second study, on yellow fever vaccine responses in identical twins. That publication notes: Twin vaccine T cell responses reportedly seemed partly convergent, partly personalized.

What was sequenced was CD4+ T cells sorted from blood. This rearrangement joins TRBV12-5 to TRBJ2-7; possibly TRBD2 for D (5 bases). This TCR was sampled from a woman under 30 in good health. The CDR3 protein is CASGLIVQRSIYEQYF. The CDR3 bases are TGTGCTAGTGGTTTAATTGTGCAGCGGAGTATCTACGAGCAGTACTTC.